A selection of T cell receptor beta chains follows, all from one sample in a study of CD8 T cells in Susac syndrome. TCRdb independently ran MiXCR on the immunoSEQ multiplex PCR reads; one entry per CDR3 protein. The sample includes fewer than 150,000 distinct CDR3 sequences, around 96% seen only once; the top ten take 0.12%. Sequencing was performed on CD4+ T cells from PBMCs. These receptors were collected from a human donor in good health. Both conserved end residues are part of each CDR3. D genes are given only for firm matches. A row's size may be missing; if present it is once, few, many or a size class.

>TRBV18|-|TRBJ2-6|-
CASSPPAGANVLTF
TGTGCCAGCTCACCACCAGCTGGGGCCAACGTCCTGACTTTC
>TRBV5-1|-|TRBJ1-2|-
CASSLEQGNYGYTF
TGCGCCAGCAGCTTGGAACAGGGAAACTATGGCTACACCTTC
>TRBV7-9|-|TRBJ2-6|once
CASSLVIGAGTGANVLTF
TGTGCCAGCAGCTTAGTGATTGGGGCCGGGACAGGGGCCAACGTCCTGACTTTC
>TRBV7-9|-|TRBJ2-5|-
CASSFLMGPDQETQYF
TGTGCCAGCAGCTTCCTAATGGGGCCGGACCAAGAGACCCAGTACTTC
>TRBV23-1|-|TRBJ2-5|-
CASKKIGGGTQYF
TGCGCCAGCAAGAAGATAGGGGGGGGGACCCAGTACTTC
>TRBV29-1|-|TRBJ1-4|-
CSVSLGTNEKLFF
TGCAGCGTGTCTTTGGGAACTAATGAAAAACTGTTTTTT
>TRBV29-1|TRBD1|TRBJ1-1|-
CSVRTGDTEAFF
TGCAGCGTTCGGACAGGGGACACTGAAGCTTTCTTT
>TRBV7-2|TRBD2|TRBJ2-7|once
CASSRTSGSLNEQYF
TGTGCCAGCAGCAGGACTAGCGGGAGTCTGAACGAGCAGTACTTC
>TRBV9|TRBD1|TRBJ2-7|-
CASSGRDSEQYF
TGTGCCAGCAGCGGCCGGGACAGCGAGCAGTACTTC
>TRBV5-1|-|TRBJ2-6|once
CASSGQDGGANVLTF
TGCGCCAGCAGCGGCCAGGATGGTGGGGCCAACGTCCTGACTTTC
>TRBV29-1|-|TRBJ2-1|-
CSFSDNEQFF
TGCAGCTTTAGCGACAATGAGCAGTTCTTC
>TRBV28|-|TRBJ2-7|-
CASSSGGASSYEQYF
TGTGCCAGCAGCAGCGGTGGGGCCAGCTCCTACGAGCAGTACTTC
>TRBV18|-|TRBJ2-4|-
CASQISYVSKNIQYF
TGTGCCAGCCAGATCTCTTATGTTTCCAAAAACATTCAGTACTTC
>TRBV20-1|TRBD1|TRBJ1-1|once
CSAKQGAGSTEAFF
TGCAGTGCAAAACAGGGGGCAGGGAGCACTGAAGCTTTCTTT
>TRBV28|-|TRBJ2-7|-
CASSPSPFYEQYF
TGTGCCAGCAGTCCTTCCCCTTTCTACGAGCAGTACTTC
>TRBV18|-|TRBJ2-2|-
CASSPPMNSGELFF
TGTGCCAGCTCACCACCGATGAACTCCGGGGAGCTGTTTTTT
>TRBV7-9|TRBD1|TRBJ2-7|once
CASSSLSHRGFYEQYF
TGTGCCAGCAGCTCCCTAAGCCACAGGGGGTTCTACGAGCAGTACTTC
>TRBV12-3/TRBV12-4|-|TRBJ2-1|-
CASNLDETDEQFF
TGTGCCAGCAACCTCGACGAGACGGATGAGCAGTTCTTC
>TRBV9|-|TRBJ2-5|-
CASSVGHIQETQYF
TGTGCCAGCAGCGTAGGGCATATCCAAGAGACCCAGTACTTC
>TRBV5-1|TRBD1|TRBJ1-1|-
CASSWGQEGRAFF
TGCGCCAGCAGCTGGGGACAGGAGGGTCGAGCTTTCTTT
>TRBV27|-|TRBJ1-2|-
CASSPLSGAGYTF
TGTGCCAGCAGTCCCCTTTCGGGGGCCGGCTACACCTTC
>TRBV20-1|TRBD2|TRBJ2-5|once
CSAGRPKFFASGLQETQYF
TGCAGTGCTGGCCGACCTAAATTCTTCGCTAGCGGCTTACAAGAGACCCAGTACTTC
>TRBV6-5|TRBD2|TRBJ2-5|-
CASSPLTSGSGTQYF
TGTGCCAGCAGTCCTCTCACTAGCGGGAGCGGGACCCAGTACTTC
>TRBV12-3/TRBV12-4|TRBD1|TRBJ2-3|-
CASSLGQGVDTQYF
TGTGCCAGCAGTCTCGGACAGGGAGTAGATACGCAGTATTTT
>TRBV5-4|TRBD2|TRBJ2-3|-
CASSPEGTSGSVDTQYF
TGTGCCAGCAGCCCGGAGGGGACTAGCGGGAGTGTCGATACGCAGTATTTT
>TRBV6-5|-|TRBJ1-5|-
CASSYLGGRWQPQHF
TGTGCCAGCAGTTACCTTGGGGGCCGCTGGCAGCCCCAGCATTTT
>TRBV28|TRBD2|TRBJ2-7|-
CATEGLATEQYF
TGTGCCACGGAAGGACTAGCTACCGAGCAGTACTTC
>TRBV3-1|TRBD2|TRBJ2-1|-
CASSATSGTYNEQFF
TGTGCCAGCAGCGCGACTAGCGGGACTTACAATGAGCAGTTCTTC
>TRBV5-1|-|TRBJ2-4|few
CASSLRDTKNIQYF
TGCGCCAGCAGCCTCCGGGACACTAAAAACATTCAGTACTTC
>TRBV28|-|TRBJ1-5|-
CASSTDSLGNQPQHF
TGTGCCAGCAGTACCGACAGTCTGGGCAATCAGCCCCAGCATTTT
>TRBV29-1|-|TRBJ1-4|-
CSVAGQSNEKLFF
TGCAGCGTTGCCGGTCAGAGTAATGAAAAACTGTTTTTT
>TRBV28|TRBD2|TRBJ2-2|-
CASSLLAGGPHTGELFF
TGTGCCAGCAGTTTACTAGCGGGAGGGCCGCACACCGGGGAGCTGTTTTTT
>TRBV4-2|-|TRBJ2-3|-
CASSQGGTQDTQYF
TGTGCCAGCAGCCAAGGAGGTACGCAAGATACGCAGTATTTT
>TRBV4-2|-|TRBJ1-1|-
CASSQDLSRVGGTEAFF
TGTGCCAGCAGCCAAGATCTCTCCCGGGTTGGAGGCACTGAAGCTTTCTTT
>TRBV20-1|-|TRBJ2-7|-
CSAPPTVSYEQYF
TGCAGTGCTCCTCCGACCGTCTCCTACGAGCAGTACTTC
>TRBV5-1|TRBD1|TRBJ2-7|-
CASSLAGGDSYEQYF
TGCGCCAGCAGCTTGGCAGGGGGCGACTCCTACGAGCAGTACTTC
>TRBV7-2|TRBD2|TRBJ2-3|-
CASGWTSGRADTQYF
TGTGCCAGCGGCTGGACTAGCGGGCGCGCAGATACGCAGTATTTT
>TRBV29-1|-|TRBJ1-2|-
CSTSREDYGYTF
TGCAGCACCAGCAGGGAGGACTATGGCTACACCTTC
>TRBV27|TRBD2|TRBJ2-5|-
CASRGASGPTGTQYF
TGTGCCAGCAGGGGCGCTAGCGGACCGACTGGGACCCAGTACTTC
>TRBV5-4|-|TRBJ2-7|-
CASSLRQANYEQYF
TGTGCCAGCAGCCTGCGGCAGGCCAACTACGAGCAGTACTTC
>TRBV3-1|-|TRBJ1-5|-
CASSQDYSNQPQHF
TGTGCCAGCAGCCAAGACTATAGCAATCAGCCCCAGCATTTT
>TRBV29-1|-|TRBJ2-7|-
CSVRTTYEQYF
TGCAGCGTTCGGACTACCTACGAGCAGTACTTC
>TRBV18|-|TRBJ2-7|-
CASSPAGEQYF
TGTGCCAGCTCACCCGCGGGCGAGCAGTACTTC
>TRBV7-2|TRBD2|TRBJ2-7|-
CASSFSGLQAYEQYF
TGTGCCAGCAGCTTCTCGGGACTACAAGCCTACGAGCAGTACTTC
>TRBV4-1|-|TRBJ2-5|-
CASSQALTLKETQYF
TGCGCCAGCAGCCAGGCACTAACCCTAAAAGAGACCCAGTACTTC
>TRBV18|-|TRBJ1-5|once
CASSPNMDVQPQHF
TGTGCCAGCTCACCAAACATGGATGTCCAGCCCCAGCATTTT
>TRBV29-1|-|TRBJ2-5|-
CSVYRGRRETQYF
TGCAGCGTGTACCGGGGCCGTAGAGAGACCCAGTACTTC
>TRBV5-1|-|TRBJ2-2|-
CASSLGPNKNTGELFF
TGCGCCAGCAGCTTGGGCCCTAACAAGAACACCGGGGAGCTGTTTTTT
>TRBV7-9|-|TRBJ2-7|-
CASSLKGGNTYEQYF
TGTGCCAGCAGCTTAAAGGGGGGAAACACCTACGAGCAGTACTTC